The rows below give T cell receptor beta chains drawn from one sample of a study of T cell repertoires in cytomegalovirus infection. TCRdb itself ran the reads through MiXCR, one entry per CDR3 protein. The table includes hundreds of thousands of distinct CDR3 sequences, around 30% detected once. Their target antigens are unknown. Specimen: cultured PBMCs, collected from culture after CMV antigen stimulation. These receptors were collected from a human donor in good health (CMV status not recorded). Some clones in this sample may be carry-over from other donors' samples. The CDR3 runs from the conserved cysteine through the conserved F or W. A D gene is named only where the DNA matches it firmly. Clone size is shown for a subset of rows, as once, few, many or a class of expanded clone.

TRBJ1-3 | TRBD1 | TRBV7-2 | - | TGTGCCAGCAGCCCTCAACCAGGGGGTGCTGGAAACACCATATATTTT | CASSPQPGGAGNTIYF
TRBJ2-3 | - | TRBV6-2/TRBV6-3 | once | TGTGCCAGCAGTTACTCAATCGTATGGAGCGGAGGGAGCACAGATACGCAGTATTTT | CASSYSIVWSGGSTDTQYF
TRBJ2-5 | - | TRBV6-6 | - | TGTGCCAGCAGTTACTCGGGTAGCCCTGAGACCCAGTACTTC | CASSYSGSPETQYF
TRBJ2-2 | - | TRBV9 | - | TGTGCCAGCAGCGTACTCCCGGGGACCGGGGAGCTGTTTTTT | CASSVLPGTGELFF
TRBJ1-3 | - | TRBV7-3 | few | TGTGCCAGCAGCTCCGGCTTTGGAAACACCATATATTTT | CASSSGFGNTIYF
TRBJ2-5 | - | TRBV12-3/TRBV12-4 | - | TGTGCCAGCAGTTTACACACTCAAGAGACCCAGTACTTC | CASSLHTQETQYF
TRBJ1-5 | - | TRBV10-3 | - | TGTGCCATCAGGAACATAGGCCAGCCCCAGCATTTT | CAIRNIGQPQHF
TRBJ2-4 | TRBD2 | TRBV9 | few | TGTGCCAGCGGTGCGGGAGATTCTGACATTCAGTACTTC | CASGAGDSDIQYF
TRBJ1-1 | - | TRBV7-2 | few | TGTGCCAGCTGGGACACTGAAGCTTTCTTT | CASWDTEAFF
TRBJ2-7 | - | TRBV6-2/TRBV6-3 | - | TGTGCCAGCAGATTTACGGGCGGGACTCCCGCCGAGCAGTACTTC | CASRFTGGTPAEQYF
TRBJ1-6 | - | TRBV7-2 | many | TGTGCCAGCAGCTCGAATGCGGGGCCGAATTCACCCCTCCACTTT | CASSSNAGPNSPLHF
TRBJ1-5 | TRBD1 | TRBV20-1 | - | TGCAGTGCTGAGGCCGGGACAGGGGGCCGTCAGCCCCAGCATTTT | CSAEAGTGGRQPQHF
TRBJ1-4 | TRBD1 | TRBV28 | once | TGTGCCAGCAGTGCTCCGGGACAGGGGGGTGAAAAACTGTTTTTT | CASSAPGQGGEKLFF
TRBJ1-5 | - | TRBV7-2 | many | TGTGCCAGCAGCTTCGGGGGGGCCGGTCAGCCCCAGCATTTT | CASSFGGAGQPQHF
TRBJ1-1 | TRBD1 | TRBV6-1 | few | TGTGCCAGCAGTGCTCGACAGGGGAGAACTGAAGCTTTCTTT | CASSARQGRTEAFF
TRBJ2-7 | - | TRBV7-2 | few | TGTGCCAGCAGCTTATCTGGCTCGCGATACGAGCAGTACTTC | CASSLSGSRYEQYF
TRBJ2-3 | - | TRBV15 | - | TGTGCCACCAGCAGAGCCGGGAAGACAGATACGCAGTATTTT | CATSRAGKTDTQYF
TRBJ1-1 | - | TRBV5-6 | - | TGTGCCAGCAGGAAGCAGGGTTTTAACACTGAAGCTTTCTTT | CASRKQGFNTEAFF
TRBJ2-3 | - | TRBV20-1 | - | TGCAGTGCCCCCGACAGCGGGAGCACAGATACGCAGTATTTT | CSAPDSGSTDTQYF
TRBJ1-4 | - | TRBV6-1 | few | TGTGCCAGCAGTGGAGGGTCCGGTGAAAAACTGTTTTTT | CASSGGSGEKLFF
TRBJ2-2 | TRBD2 | TRBV7-2 | many | TGTGCCAGCAGCTACGGACTAGCGGGAGCCACCGGGGAGCTGTTTTTT | CASSYGLAGATGELFF
TRBJ2-5 | TRBD2 | TRBV4-1 | - | TGCGCCAGCAGCCAAGGGGGGCTAGCGGGAGGACTCCAAGAGACCCAGTACTTC | CASSQGGLAGGLQETQYF
TRBJ1-3 | - | TRBV2 | few | TGTGCCAGCAGTGAAGGCAGCTTCTCTGGAAACACCATATATTTT | CASSEGSFSGNTIYF
TRBJ2-5 | - | TRBV11-2 | - | TGTGCCAGCAGCATTGGCAGGGACGGAGCAAGGACCCAGTACTTC | CASSIGRDGARTQYF
TRBJ1-1 | - | TRBV12-3/TRBV12-4 | - | TGTGCCAGCAGTGCCCCTAATGAAAAGAACACTGAAGCTTTCTTT | CASSAPNEKNTEAFF
TRBJ2-5 | TRBD1 | TRBV4-1 | - | TGCGCCAGCAGCCCCCCCCGACAGGGGGGAGAGACCCAGTACTTC | CASSPPRQGGETQYF
TRBJ1-2 | - | TRBV10-3 | - | TGTGCCATCAGTGAGTCGGCAGGGAGCGGGTATGGCTACACCTTC | CAISESAGSGYGYTF
TRBJ2-1 | TRBD1 | TRBV6-1 | few | TGTGCCAGCAGTACCGGGACAGGCTGGTACAATGAGCAGTTCTTC | CASSTGTGWYNEQFF
TRBJ2-2 | - | TRBV7-6 | few | TGTGCCAGCAGCTTAGGTGGGGACGCCGCGGGGGAGCTGTTTTTT | CASSLGGDAAGELFF
TRBJ1-4 | - | TRBV7-2 | many | TGTGCCAGCAGCTTCAGTGAGAATGATGAAAAACTGTTTTTT | CASSFSENDEKLFF
TRBJ2-5 | - | TRBV9 | - | TGTGCCAGCAGCGCCTTTGGCGGGACAGAGACCCAGTACTTC | CASSAFGGTETQYF
TRBJ2-2 | - | TRBV7-3 | few | TGTGCCAGCAGCTTAACGGCCCCACAGGGAGGAACCGGGGAGCTGTTTTTT | CASSLTAPQGGTGELFF
TRBJ1-5 | - | TRBV7-2 | many | TGTGCCAGCAGCCCGGGACACGGAATGAATCAGCCCCAGCATTTT | CASSPGHGMNQPQHF
TRBJ2-3 | - | TRBV4-1 | - | TGCGCCAGCAGCCGGGGAGGCGGGCCTAGCACAGATACGCAGTATTTT | CASSRGGGPSTDTQYF
TRBJ2-1 | TRBD2 | TRBV15 | few | TGTGCCACCAGCAGACCTGTCACTAGCGGGAGGGTCTATGAGCAGTTCTTC | CATSRPVTSGRVYEQFF
TRBJ2-1 | - | TRBV6-1 | few | TGTGCCAGCACTCGGGACCAATTAGGGGAGCAGTTCTTC | CASTRDQLGEQFF
TRBJ1-4 | - | TRBV5-1 | - | TGCGCCAGCAGCTGGAAGGCAACTAATGAAAAACTGTTTTTT | CASSWKATNEKLFF